This T cell receptor (beta chain) stems from a study of T cell clonotyping in hematopoietic cell transplantation. Trimming removed 6 bases at V and 8 bases at J, with 16 bases between. The CDR3 length is 13 residues. Germline V CDR1 and CDR2: MDHEN, SYDVKM. This table comes from immunoSEQ multiplex PCR, and its TCRdb copy is limited to in-frame clones, with some not included. The sample shows tens of thousands of clones, around 94% of them seen only once. Notes on the study in general: Recipient TCR diversity dropped after transplant; expanded clonotypes rose from day 30 to 180. CD4 and CD8 repertoire contributions could not be separated without sorting.

Regarding this clone: Antigen unknown.

The rearrangement joins TRBV28 to TRBJ1-2; D perhaps matches TRBD1 (5 bases). The receptor's source is a woman between 50 and 59 years old in good health. Some clones in this sample may be carry-over from other donors' samples. Material for sequencing was peripheral blood mononuclear cells. The CDR3 here is CASRGNRRRGYTF. The DNA of the CDR3 is TGTGCCAGCAGGGGTAACAGGCGACGGGGCTACACCTTC.